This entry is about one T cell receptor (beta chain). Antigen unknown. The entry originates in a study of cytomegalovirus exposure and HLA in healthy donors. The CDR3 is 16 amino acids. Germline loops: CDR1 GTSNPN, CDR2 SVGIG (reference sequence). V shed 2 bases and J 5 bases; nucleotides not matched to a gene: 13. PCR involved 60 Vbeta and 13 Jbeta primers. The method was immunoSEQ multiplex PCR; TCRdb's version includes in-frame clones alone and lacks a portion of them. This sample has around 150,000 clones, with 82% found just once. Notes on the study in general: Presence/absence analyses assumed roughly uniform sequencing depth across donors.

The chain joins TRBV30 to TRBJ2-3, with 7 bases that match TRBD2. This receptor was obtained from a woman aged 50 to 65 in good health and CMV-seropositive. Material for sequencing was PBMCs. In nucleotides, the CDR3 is TGTGCCTGGAGTCCCCACAGCGGGGAAATAGGAGATACGCAGTATTTT. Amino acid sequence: CAWSPHSGEIGDTQYF.